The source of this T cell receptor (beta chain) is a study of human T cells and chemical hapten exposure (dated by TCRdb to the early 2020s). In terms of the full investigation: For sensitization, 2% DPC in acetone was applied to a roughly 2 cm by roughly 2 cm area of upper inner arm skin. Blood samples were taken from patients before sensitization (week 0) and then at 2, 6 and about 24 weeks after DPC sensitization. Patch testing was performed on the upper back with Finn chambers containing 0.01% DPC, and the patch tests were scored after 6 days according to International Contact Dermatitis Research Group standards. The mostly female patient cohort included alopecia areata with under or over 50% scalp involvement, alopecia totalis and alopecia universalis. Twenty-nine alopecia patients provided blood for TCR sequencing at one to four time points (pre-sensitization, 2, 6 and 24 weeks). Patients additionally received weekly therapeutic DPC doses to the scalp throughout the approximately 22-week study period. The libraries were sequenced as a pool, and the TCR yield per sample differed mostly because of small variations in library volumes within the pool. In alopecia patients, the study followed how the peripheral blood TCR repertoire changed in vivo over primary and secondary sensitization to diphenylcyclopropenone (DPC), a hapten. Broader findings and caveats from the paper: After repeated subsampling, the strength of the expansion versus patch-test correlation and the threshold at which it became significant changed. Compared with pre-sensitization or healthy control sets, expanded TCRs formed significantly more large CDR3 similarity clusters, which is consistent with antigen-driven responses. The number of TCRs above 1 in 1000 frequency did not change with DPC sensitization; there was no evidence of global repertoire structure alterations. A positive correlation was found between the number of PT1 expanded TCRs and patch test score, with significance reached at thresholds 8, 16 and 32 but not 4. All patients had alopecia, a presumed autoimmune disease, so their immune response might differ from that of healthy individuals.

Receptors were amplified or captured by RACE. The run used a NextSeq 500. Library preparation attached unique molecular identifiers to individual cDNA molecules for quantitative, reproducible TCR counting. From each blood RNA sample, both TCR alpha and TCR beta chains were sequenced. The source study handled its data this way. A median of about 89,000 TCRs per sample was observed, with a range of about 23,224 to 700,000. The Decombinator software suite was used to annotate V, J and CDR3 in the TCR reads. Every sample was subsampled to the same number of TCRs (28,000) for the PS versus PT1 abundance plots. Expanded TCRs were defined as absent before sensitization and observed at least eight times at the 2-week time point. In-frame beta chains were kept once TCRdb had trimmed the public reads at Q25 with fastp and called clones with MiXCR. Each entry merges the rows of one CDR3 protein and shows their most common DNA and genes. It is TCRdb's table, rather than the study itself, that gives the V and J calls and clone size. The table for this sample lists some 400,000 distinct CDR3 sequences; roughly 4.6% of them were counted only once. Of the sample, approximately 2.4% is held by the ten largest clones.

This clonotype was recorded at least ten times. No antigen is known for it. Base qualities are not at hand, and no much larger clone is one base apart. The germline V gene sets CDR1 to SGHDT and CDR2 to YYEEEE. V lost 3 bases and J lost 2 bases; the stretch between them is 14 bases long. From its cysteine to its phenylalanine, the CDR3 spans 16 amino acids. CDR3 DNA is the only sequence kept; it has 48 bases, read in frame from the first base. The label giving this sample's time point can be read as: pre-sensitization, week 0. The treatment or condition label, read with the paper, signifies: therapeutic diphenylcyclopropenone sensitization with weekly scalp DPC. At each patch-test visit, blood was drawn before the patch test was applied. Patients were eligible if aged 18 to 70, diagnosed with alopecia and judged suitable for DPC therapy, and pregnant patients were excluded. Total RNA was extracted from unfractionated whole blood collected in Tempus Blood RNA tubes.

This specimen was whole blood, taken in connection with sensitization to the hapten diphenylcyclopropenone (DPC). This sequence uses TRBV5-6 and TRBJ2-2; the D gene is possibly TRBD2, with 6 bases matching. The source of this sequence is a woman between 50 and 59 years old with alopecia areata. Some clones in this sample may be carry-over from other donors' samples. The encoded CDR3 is CASSYWSGPNTGELFF. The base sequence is TGTGCCAGCAGCTATTGGAGCGGGCCCAACACCGGGGAGCTGTTTTTT.